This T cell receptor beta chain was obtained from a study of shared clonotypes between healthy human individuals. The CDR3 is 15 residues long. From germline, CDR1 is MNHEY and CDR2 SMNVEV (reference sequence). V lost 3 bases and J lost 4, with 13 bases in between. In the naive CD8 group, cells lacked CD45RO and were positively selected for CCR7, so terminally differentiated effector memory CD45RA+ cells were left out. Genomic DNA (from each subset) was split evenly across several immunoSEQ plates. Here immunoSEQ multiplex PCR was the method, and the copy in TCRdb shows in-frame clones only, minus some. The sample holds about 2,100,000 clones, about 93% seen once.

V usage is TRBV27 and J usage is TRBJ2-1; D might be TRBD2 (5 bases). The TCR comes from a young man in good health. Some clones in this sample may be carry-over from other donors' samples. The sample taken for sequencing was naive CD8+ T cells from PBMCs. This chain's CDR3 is CASSFSPEGYNEQFF. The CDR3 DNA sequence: TGTGCCAGCAGTTTCTCTCCCGAGGGTTACAATGAGCAGTTCTTC.